The 10 T cell receptor beta chains in this list originate from one sample, sequenced in a study of cytotoxic CD8 clonotypes in ibrutinib-treated CLL. Some clones are missing from TCRdb's copy, which holds only in-frame ones; the method was immunoSEQ multiplex PCR. The sample contains 55,000 to 85,000 clones, 90% of which appear only once. The sample here was PBMCs, taken after 12 months of ibrutinib treatment. The receptors were gathered from a human donor with chronic lymphocytic leukemia.

The chain couples TRBV5-1 to TRBJ1-1; D unclear. Trimming cost V 1 base and J 7 bases, with 5 bases left between them. Germline assignment: CDR1 SGHRS and CDR2 YFSETQ. This CDR3 spans 11 amino acids. Here the CDR3 DNA reads TGCGCCAGCAGCTTGTCTAATGAAGCTTTCTTT. Translated, it gives CASSLSNEAFF.

V and J are TRBV19 and TRBJ2-1; D unresolved. Germline lookup yields CDR1 LNHDA and CDR2 SQIVND (reference sequence). The CDR3 contains 17 residues. V was clipped by 2 bases and J by 6 bases, with 20 bases between them. The CDR3 DNA follows: TGTGCCAGTAGTATATACCCGAGAAGGGCTTTTGGCAATGAGCAGTTCTTC. This encodes CASSIYPRRAFGNEQFF.

This clone appeared once. This chain uses TRBV11-2 with TRBJ2-7; D is uncertain. The V gene lost 4 bases and the J gene lost 3 bases, with 13 bases spanning the gap. The CDR3 has 14 residues. Germline V gene sequence: CDR1 SGHAT, CDR2 FQNNGV. Here the CDR3 reads CASSSLRWRYEQYF. The CDR3 region has the DNA TGTGCCAGCAGCTCCCTCCGATGGCGCTACGAGCAGTACTTC.

The V and J genes are TRBV5-8 and TRBJ2-1; 9 bases align to TRBD2. Germline CDR1 SGHTS, CDR2 YDEGEE. Losses at the gene ends were 1 base for V and 0 bases for J; bases not matched to a gene: 8. The CDR3 spans 18 residues. The DNA for the CDR3 is TGTGCCAGCAGCTTGATTAGCGGGAGCCTGATCTCCTACAATGAGCAGTTCTTC. The encoded protein is CASSLISGSLISYNEQFF.

The rearrangement uses TRBV23-1 and TRBJ2-7, with D possibly TRBD1 on 6 matching bases. TRBV23-1 carries the ORF label, with uncertain function. The CDR3 spans 15 residues. Deletions cut 2 bases from V and 2 bases from J, with 13 bases between. CDR3 sequence reads: CASSQRGRGPYEQYF. CDR3 in DNA: TGCGCCAGCAGTCAACGGGGCAGGGGCCCCTACGAGCAGTACTTC.

The chain links TRBV6-6 to TRBJ1-4; possibly TRBD1 for D (5 bases). Per the germline V gene, CDR1 is MNHNY and CDR2 is SVGAGI (reference sequence). The CDR3 extends over 15 amino acids. Trimming shortened V by 6 bases and J by 7 bases, and 18 bases separated the two germline ends. In DNA, the CDR3 is TGTGCCAGCAGCCCACATCGGGGGTCTACTGAAAAACTGTTTTTT. Protein: CASSPHRGSTEKLFF.

V gene TRBV11-2 combines with J gene TRBJ2-7; D is uncertain. Germline assignment: CDR1 SGHAT and CDR2 FQNNGV. There are 16 residues in the CDR3. The V and J ends lost 5 bases and 2 bases respectively, with 19 bases between them. The CDR3 nucleotides read TGTGCCAGCAGCCCTCGATTACTGATTTTAACCTACGAGCAGTACTTC. Protein sequence: CASSPRLLILTYEQYF.

The chain joins TRBV10-3 to TRBJ2-2; the match to TRBD1 covers 12 bases. This CDR3 spans 16 amino acids. Per germline, CDR1 ENHRY and CDR2 SYGVKD. The V segment lost 2 bases and the J segment 7 bases; nucleotides outside the gene matches: 5. As DNA, the CDR3 is TGTGCCATCAGTGAGCCGGGACAGGGGGCAGGCGGGGAGCTGTTTTTT. This gives the protein CAISEPGQGAGGELFF.

This chain uses TRBV29-1 with TRBJ1-2; maybe TRBD1 (5 bases). CDR3 length: 16 residues. Trimming removed 6 bases from V and 0 bases from J, with 20 bases in between. CDR1 is SQVTM and CDR2 is ANQGSEA in the germline V gene. The CDR3: CSVEGFGRASNYGYTF. The CDR3 nucleotides are TGCAGCGTCGAGGGGTTCGGCCGGGCCTCTAACTATGGCTACACCTTC.

This clone was counted only a few times. This chain uses TRBV7-3 with TRBJ2-5, with 7 bases fitting TRBD1. The CDR3 contains 15 residues. V gave up 3 bases and J gave up 2 bases; unmatched junction bases: 6. Germline V lookup: CDR1 SGHTA, CDR2 FQGTGA. The chain's CDR3 is CASSLSTGNQETQYF. The CDR3 nucleotides read TGTGCCAGCAGCTTGTCGACAGGGAATCAAGAGACCCAGTACTTC.